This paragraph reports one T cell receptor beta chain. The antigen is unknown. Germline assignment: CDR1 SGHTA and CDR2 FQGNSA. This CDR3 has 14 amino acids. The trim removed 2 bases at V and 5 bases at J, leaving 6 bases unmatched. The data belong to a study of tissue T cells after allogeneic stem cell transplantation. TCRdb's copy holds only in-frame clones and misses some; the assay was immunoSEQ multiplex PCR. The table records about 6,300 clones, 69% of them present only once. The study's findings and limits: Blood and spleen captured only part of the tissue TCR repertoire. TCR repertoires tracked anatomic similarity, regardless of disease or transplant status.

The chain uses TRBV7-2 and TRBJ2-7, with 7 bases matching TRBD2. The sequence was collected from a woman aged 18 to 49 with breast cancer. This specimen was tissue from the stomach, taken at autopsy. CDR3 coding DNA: TGTGCCAGCAGCTTACCTGGGAGGGCGAACGAGCAGTACTTC. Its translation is CASSLPGRANEQYF.